One and the same sample provided the 19 T cell receptor beta chains below, sequenced in a study of cytomegalovirus exposure and HLA in healthy donors. Sequencing used immunoSEQ multiplex PCR; TCRdb keeps in-frame clones, though not all of them. The table includes 150,000 to 200,000 clones, 88% detected once. The specimen was PBMCs. The receptors derive from a man aged 18-30 years in good health and CMV-seronegative.

This rearrangement joins TRBV7-2 to TRBJ1-2; possibly TRBD1 for D (5 bases). Germline CDR1 is SGHTA and CDR2 is FQGNSA. The germline V and J ends were trimmed by 2 bases and 3 bases, with 13 bases remaining between them. The CDR3 loop spans 15 amino acids. The DNA for the CDR3 is TGTGCCAGCAGCTTATTAGGTGGGGGGTACTATGGCTACACCTTC. It specifies CASSLLGGGYYGYTF.

V usage is TRBV6-5 and J usage is TRBJ2-7; no firm D call. The CDR3 runs 15 residues. CDR1 and CDR2 from the germline V gene are MNHEY and SVGAGI. V was trimmed by 5 bases and J by 4 bases, leaving 18 bases between them. The CDR3 DNA reads as TGTGCCAGCAGTGCCTCCCTTACGTCCCGGTACGAGCAGTACTTC. This codes for CASSASLTSRYEQYF.

The chain carries TRBV5-6 and TRBJ2-3; D unclear. Germline CDR1 SGHDT, CDR2 YYEEEE. The V end lost 3 bases, the J end lost 0 bases, and 8 bases lay between the germline ends. CDR3 size: 14 residues. CDR3 sequence (DNA): TGTGCCAGCAGCTCGCCACGGAGCACAGATACGCAGTATTTT. The encoded protein is CASSSPRSTDTQYF.

This clone has just a few counts. The chain recombines TRBV19 with TRBJ2-7, with D maybe TRBD1 (7 bases). Trimming stripped 3 bases from V and 2 bases from J, with 14 bases between. From germline, CDR1 is LNHDA and CDR2 SQIVND (reference sequence). This CDR3 region has 15 residues. The DNA for the CDR3 is TGTGCCAGTAGTATTGCAGGGGGGTACACCTACGAGCAGTACTTC. Its translation: CASSIAGGYTYEQYF. The complete variable domain, with remaining parts taken from reference TRBV19 and TRBJ2-7, reads DGGITQSPKYLFRKEGQNVTLSCEQNLNHDAMYWYRQDPGQGLRLIYYSQIVNDFQKGDIAEGYSVSREKKESFPLTVTSAQKNPTAFYLCASSIAGGYTYEQYFGPGTRLTVT.

This chain links TRBV19 with TRBJ2-7, with D tentatively TRBD2 (7 bases). Trimming shortened V by 7 bases and J by 1 base, and 20 bases separated the two germline ends. The CDR3 is 16 amino acids. CDR1 is LNHDA, CDR2 SQIVND, per germline (reference sequence). The CDR3 bases are TGTGCCAGTACCCTAGGGGGGGTAGCTAAGTCCTACGAGCAGTACTTC. Its protein is CASTLGGVAKSYEQYF. The variable domain in full, with the rest retrieved from reference TRBV19 and TRBJ2-7, is DGGITQSPKYLFRKEGQNVTLSCEQNLNHDAMYWYRQDPGQGLRLIYYSQIVNDFQKGDIAEGYSVSREKKESFPLTVTSAQKNPTAFYLCASTLGGVAKSYEQYFGPGTRLTVT.

The chain combines TRBV7-8 with TRBJ1-6, with 11 nucleotides matching TRBD1. The CDR3 length is 18 residues. The germline CDR1 and CDR2 sequences are SGHVS and FQNEAQ. V was clipped by 5 bases and J by 6 bases; unmatched bases: 12. Written as DNA, the CDR3 is TGTGCCAGCAGCCCCCCCCCGGGACAGGGGGTTAGTAATTCACCCCTCCACTTT. Encoded protein: CASSPPPGQGVSNSPLHF.

The chain combines TRBV2 with TRBJ2-5; the match to TRBD1 covers 7 bases. Germline CDR1 is SNHLY and CDR2 is FYNNEI. The CDR3 totals 17 residues. V shed 4 bases and J 5 bases; nucleotides not matched to a gene: 16. The CDR3 nucleotides are TGTGCCAGCAGTGTAAGGGGTCAAACAGGGGCGCGGGAGACCCAGTACTTC. As protein: CASSVRGQTGARETQYF.

This rearrangement joins TRBV29-1 to TRBJ2-7; perhaps TRBD2 as D (5 bases). The CDR3 covers 12 residues. The germline V and J ends were trimmed by 6 bases and 6 bases, with 15 bases remaining between them. Germline V gene sequence: CDR1 SQVTM, CDR2 ANQGSEA. CDR3 DNA: TGCAGCGTCCTACTAGGGTCGGGCGAGCAGTACGTC. Protein product: CSVLLGSGEQYV.

The chain carries TRBV7-9 and TRBJ1-4; TRBD1 might be the D (5 bases). CDR1 is SEHNR and CDR2 is FQNEAQ in the germline V gene (reference sequence). The V and J ends lost 4 bases and 7 bases respectively, with 16 bases between them. The CDR3 covers 15 residues. The CDR3 here is CASSSTGLGGEKLFF. The CDR3 DNA reads as TGTGCCAGCAGCTCCACAGGACTCGGGGGTGAAAAACTGTTTTTT.

The V and J genes are TRBV2 and TRBJ2-2; TRBD1 aligns across 7 bases. J was trimmed by 4 bases and V by 4 bases; bases with no gene match: 0. CDR1 and CDR2 (germline): SNHLY, FYNNEI. CDR3 length equals 13 residues. CDR3 loop: CASSAGGTGELFF. The DNA for the CDR3 is TGTGCCAGCAGTGCAGGGGGCACCGGGGAGCTGTTTTTT. Drawing the rest from reference TRBV2 and TRBJ2-2, the complete variable domain is EPEVTQTPSHQVTQMGQEVILRCVPISNHLYFYWYRQILGQKVEFLVSFYNNEISEKSEIFDDQFSVERPDGSNFTLKIRSTKLEDSAMYFCASSAGGTGELFFGEGSRLTVL.

The chain is built from TRBV9 and TRBJ2-7; TRBD2 agrees at 7 bases. CDR3 length equals 13 residues. Per germline, CDR1 SGDLS and CDR2 YYNGEE. After removal of 4 bases from V and 4 bases from J, the junction contained 5 bases not matched to a gene. CDR3 nucleotide sequence: TGTGCCAGCAGCTTAGGACTAGAGTACGAGCAGTACTTC. This sequence encodes CASSLGLEYEQYF.

The table lists this clone with a count of one. The chain combines TRBV9 with TRBJ2-4; D not resolved. The length of the CDR3 is 16 residues. Trimming shortened V by 4 bases and J by 0 bases, and 14 bases separated the two germline ends. Germline V gene sequence: CDR1 SGDLS, CDR2 YYNGEE. Here the CDR3 DNA reads TGTGCCAGCAGCCCCTCCGTTGGGCTAGCCAAAAACATTCAGTACTTC. This codes for CASSPSVGLAKNIQYF.

This clone has a handful of counts. This chain links TRBV4-1 with TRBJ1-4; D remains unclear. This CDR3 comprises 14 residues. Trimming removed 5 bases at V and 8 bases at J, with 15 bases between. Germline CDR1 reads MGHRA; CDR2 reads YSYEKL. The CDR3 DNA reads as TGCGCCAGCAGCTATAACTTCGAGAGGGAAAAACTGTTTTTT. Residues: CASSYNFEREKLFF.

The chain links TRBV19 to TRBJ1-5; D remains unclear. With 7 bases removed from V and 0 bases from J, the gap between germline ends came to 19 bases. This CDR3 comprises 17 residues. Germline V gives CDR1 LNHDA, CDR2 SQIVND (reference sequence). CDR3 sequence (DNA): TGTGCCAGTACCCCCCGCAACAGAGGGTATAGCAATCAGCCCCAGCATTTT. It encodes CASTPRNRGYSNQPQHF.

This clone was picked up a small number of times. The CDR3 coding sequence is TGTGCCAGCAGCTTAGAACAGAAAGAGACCCAGTACTTC. It translates to CASSLEQKETQYF. The J gene is TRBJ2-5, the V gene TRBV11-2; D remains ambiguous. This CDR3 spans 13 amino acids. V lost 0 bases, J lost 3 bases, and 5 bases lay in between. Germline CDR1 and CDR2: SGHAT and FQNNGV.

This chain connects TRBV10-2 to TRBJ1-5, with 7 bases lining up with TRBD1. This CDR3 region has 12 residues. The germline V gene has CDR1 WSHSY and CDR2 SAAADI. The V and J ends lost 5 bases and 11 bases, in that order; junction bases with no gene match: 6. CDR3 loop: CASSPTGMSQHF. CDR3 nucleotides: TGCGCCAGCAGTCCGACAGGGATGTCCCAGCATTTT.

This sequence joins TRBV6-5 and TRBJ2-3; no clear D. Between the trimmed V and J ends, which lost 6 bases and 0 bases, there was a span of 13 bases. The CDR3 covers 15 residues. Looked up from germline, CDR1 is MNHEY and CDR2 is SVGAGI. Here the CDR3 reads CASSPYSPSTDTQYF. In nucleotides, the CDR3 is TGTGCCAGCAGCCCTTATTCCCCTAGCACAGATACGCAGTATTTT.

The rearrangement joins TRBV11-2 to TRBJ2-2, with D perhaps TRBD2 (6 bases). Germline loops: CDR1 SGHAT, CDR2 FQNNGV. V was shortened by 1 base and J by 3 bases, with 12 bases between the two germline ends. The CDR3 contains 16 residues. The CDR3, as DNA: TGTGCCAGCAGCTTAGTTCGGGAGATGGACACCGGGGAGCTGTTTTTT. This translates into CASSLVREMDTGELFF.

This chain joins TRBV6-6 and TRBJ2-1, with TRBD2 identical over 13 bases. Germline lookup yields CDR1 MNHNY and CDR2 SVGAGI (reference sequence). This CDR3 contains 15 residues. Trimming removed 7 bases from V and 14 bases from J; junction bases left unmatched: 14. CDR3 region: CASNPAGTSGKVEFF. As DNA, the CDR3 is TGTGCCAGCAACCCAGCCGGGACTAGCGGGAAAGTGGAGTTCTTC.